The TCR beta chain under discussion was sequenced for a study of T cells in Graves' hyperthyroidism and ophthalmopathy. CDR3 length equals 14 residues. CDR1 DFQATT and CDR2 SNEGSKA come from the germline V gene (reference sequence). V gave up 5 bases and J gave up 4 bases; unmatched junction bases: 10. This clonotype has more than one count but fewer than ten. A clone one base away is much larger, so this may be a read error. From RNA transcripts, TCR beta CDR3 regions were amplified. Carried out on the TCR CDR3, a first-round RT-PCR used the HTBI primer set. TCRdb called the multiplex PCR reads again in MiXCR, with one record for every CDR3 protein. The sample has around 300,000 distinct CDR3 sequences, approximately 19% seen once; the top ten hold 39%.

What was sequenced was blood. The rearrangement joins TRBV20-1 to TRBJ2-5; 7 bases are shared with TRBD2. The sequence was obtained from a man in his fifties or sixties with Graves' ophthalmopathy. CDR3 amino acids: CSAGTGGSRETQYF. As DNA, the CDR3 is TGCAGTGCTGGGACTGGCGGGAGTAGAGAGACCCAGTACTTC.